The present T cell receptor beta chain was sequenced within a study of blood T cells in healthy people across ages. Study-level findings and limits: Roughly linearly, TCR beta diversity per million T cells fell as age increased. There were more naive CD4+ cells and higher diversity in long-lived donors than in aged donors.

Every donor provided roughly 10 milliliters of peripheral blood. This clonotype was counted only a few times. The antigen is undetermined. The V gene's germline CDR1 is SGDLS and CDR2 YYNGEE. The CDR3 runs to 15 residues. Trimming shortened V by 4 bases and J by 7 bases, and 15 bases separated the two germline ends. It was with a sample-barcoded 5' primer and a J-beta primer mix that a second PCR of roughly 7 to 12 cycles was run. Using its own MiXCR run on the 5' RACE reads, TCRdb lists one record per CDR3 protein. The table records approximately 810,000 distinct CDR3 sequences, 25% to 35% of them present only once.

Sequencing was performed on blood. The chain employs TRBV9 and TRBJ1-6; D might be TRBD1 (6 bases). The clonotype was recovered from an elderly woman in good health. CDR3 loop: CASSTTGTPNSPLHF. The CDR3 nucleotides read TGTGCCAGCAGCACAACCGGGACACCAAATTCACCCCTCCACTTT. The variable domain in full, completed from reference TRBV9 and TRBJ1-6, reads DSGVTQTPKHLITATGQRVTLRCSPRSGDLSVYWYQQSLDQGLQFLIQYYNGEERAKGNILERFSAQQFPDLHSELNLSSLELGDSALYFCASSTTGTPNSPLHFGNGTRLTVT.